The 9 T cell receptor beta chains presented below share a single source sample, sequenced in a study of Ad26.COV2.S vaccination and SARS-CoV-2 variants. The protocol was immunoSEQ multiplex PCR, while the TCRdb copy is restricted to in-frame clones and leaves out a portion. The table lists around 380,000 clones, 80% to 90% of them singletons. Treatment of the sample: over 15 received Ad26.COV2.S at low or high dose, single or two shots; roughly 5 received placebo; per-sample allocation not given. Sampling took place 63 days after the first vaccine or placebo injection. The sample here was peripheral blood, taken in a trial of Ad26.COV2.S vaccine versus placebo. The receptors here all came from a person aged 18-60 years who received the Ad26.COV2.S COVID-19 vaccine or a placebo.

This chain joins TRBV18 and TRBJ1-2; TRBD1 matches at 9 bases. Germline CDR1 and CDR2: KGHSH and LQKENI. The CDR3 is made up of 14 amino acids. J lost 7 bases, V lost 3 bases, and 6 bases had no gene match. CDR3 DNA: TGTGCCAGCTCACCCGGGACAGGGTTTGGTGGCTACACCTTC. It encodes CASSPGTGFGGYTF. Full variable domain (outside the CDR3, taken from reference TRBV18 and TRBJ1-2): NAGVMQNPRHLVRRRGQEARLRCSPMKGHSHVYWYRQLPEEGLKFMVYLQKENIIDESGMPKERFSAEFPKEGPSILRIQQVVRGDSAAYFCASSPGTGFGGYTFGSGTRLTVV.

The chain links TRBV7-8 to TRBJ1-5, with D maybe TRBD1 (5 bases). Germline loops: CDR1 SGHVS, CDR2 FQNEAQ. The CDR3 length is 15 residues. Trimming took 3 bases from V and 6 from J, leaving 15 bases between them. The CDR3 region is CASSLGREKRQPQHF. CDR3 sequence (DNA): TGTGCCAGCAGCTTGGGCAGGGAGAAACGTCAGCCCCAGCATTTT. Variable domain in full (rest from reference TRBV7-8 and TRBJ1-5): GAGVSQSPRYKVAKRGQDVALRCDPISGHVSLFWYQQALGQGPEFLTYFQNEAQLDKSGLPSDRFFAERPEGSVSTLKIQRTQQEDSAVYLCASSLGREKRQPQHFGDGTRLSIL.

This clone was observed a single time. The chain is built from TRBV7-9 and TRBJ1-6; 8 bases fit TRBD1. The germline CDR1 and CDR2 sequences are SEHNR and FQNEAQ (reference sequence). The CDR3 loop spans 18 amino acids. V shed 0 bases and J 9 bases; nucleotides not matched to a gene: 13. CDR3 sequence reads: CASSLAQGARIKGSPLHF. The CDR3 DNA reads as TGTGCCAGCAGCTTAGCCCAGGGGGCGCGCATTAAGGGTTCACCCCTCCACTTT.

This chain joins TRBV6-5 and TRBJ1-2, with 12 bases identical to TRBD1. The germline V gene has CDR1 MNHEY and CDR2 SVGAGI. The V segment lost 0 bases and the J segment 7 bases; nucleotides outside the gene matches: 6. CDR3 length: 16 residues. CDR3 protein: CASSYSRDRGLAGYTF. CDR3 nucleotide sequence: TGTGCCAGCAGTTACTCAAGGGACAGGGGGCTAGCTGGCTACACCTTC.

The gene calls are TRBV6-5 and TRBJ2-7; either TRBD1 or TRBD2 may fit D (7 bases each). Trimming removed 7 bases from V and 7 bases from J, with 17 bases in between. This CDR3 spans 13 amino acids. Germline lookup yields CDR1 MNHEY and CDR2 SVGAGI. For the CDR3, the DNA is TGTGCCAGCACGGGACAGAGGGGGGGAGAGCAGTACTTC. Its protein product is CASTGQRGGEQYF.

This clone showed up just a few times. The rearrangement links TRBV4-1 to TRBJ1-5, with a tentative D call TRBD1 (5 bases). V was pared by 3 bases and J by 1 base, with 16 bases between. Looked up from germline, CDR1 is MGHRA and CDR2 is YSYEKL. This CDR3 is 17 amino acids long. CDR3 sequence reads: CASSQAAGRTSNQPQHF. CDR3 coding DNA: TGCGCCAGCAGCCAGGCCGCTGGGCGGACAAGCAATCAGCCCCAGCATTTT.

The CDR3 reads CASSPTSHQETQYF. CDR3 nucleotides: TGTGCCAGCAGCCCAACCTCCCATCAAGAGACCCAGTACTTC. The genes are TRBV11-2 and TRBJ2-5; D remains unclear. This CDR3 comprises 14 residues. Deletions cut 5 bases from V and 2 bases from J, with 12 bases between. CDR1 SGHAT and CDR2 FQNNGV come from the germline V gene.

This chain uses TRBV19 with TRBJ2-2; 11 bases align to TRBD1. The trim removed 8 bases at V and 5 bases at J, leaving 4 bases unmatched. CDR1 is LNHDA and CDR2 is SQIVND in the germline V gene (reference sequence). This CDR3 is 14 amino acids long. CDR3 in DNA: TGTGCCAGTCGTGGACAGGGGGCAACCGGGGAGCTGTTTTTT. This gives the protein CASRGQGATGELFF.

The chain is built from TRBV6-5 and TRBJ1-1, with 7 bases matching TRBD1. The CDR3 spans 14 residues. J was trimmed by 10 bases and V by 2 bases; bases with no gene match: 10. Germline V gene sequence: CDR1 MNHEY, CDR2 SVGAGI. This chain's CDR3 is CASSYERGAGGAFF. The CDR3 DNA reads TGTGCCAGCAGTTACGAGCGGGGGGCAGGGGGAGCTTTCTTT.